This T cell receptor (beta chain) is drawn from a study of CD8 T cells in ankylosing spondylitis. J lost 4 bases, V lost 3 bases, and 6 bases had no gene match. The CDR3 is 16 amino acids. Germline V gives CDR1 SGDLS, CDR2 YYNGEE. TCRdb processed the 5' RACE reads anew with MiXCR; each CDR3 protein has one entry. The sample includes 7,000 to 8,500 distinct CDR3 sequences, more than 8% seen only once; the top ten take 23%. What was sequenced was blood, either unsorted or a sorted T cell fraction (not recorded which). The TCR originated in a male donor with ankylosing spondylitis or in good health (not recorded which). V and J are TRBV9 and TRBJ2-1; TRBD2 matches at 11 bases. The CDR3 DNA sequence: TGTGCCAGCAGCGCTTCCGGGACTAGCGGTTACAATGAGCAGTTCTTC. This translates into CASSASGTSGYNEQFF.